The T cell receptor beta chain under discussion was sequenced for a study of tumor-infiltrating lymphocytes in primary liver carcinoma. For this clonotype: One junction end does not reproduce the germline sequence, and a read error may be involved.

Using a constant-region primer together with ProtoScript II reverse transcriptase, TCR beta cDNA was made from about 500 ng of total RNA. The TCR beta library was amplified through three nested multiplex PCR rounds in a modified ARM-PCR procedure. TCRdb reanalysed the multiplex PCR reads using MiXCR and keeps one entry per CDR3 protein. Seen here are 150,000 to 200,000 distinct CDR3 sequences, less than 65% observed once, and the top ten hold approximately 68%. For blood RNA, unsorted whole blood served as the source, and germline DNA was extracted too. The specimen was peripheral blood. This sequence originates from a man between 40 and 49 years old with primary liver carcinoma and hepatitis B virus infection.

This chain's CDR3 is CASSSIALSTDTHYF. The CDR3 DNA follows: TGTGCCAGCAGCTCAATAGCGCTGAGCACAGATACGCATTATTTT. V and J are TRBV11-2 and TRBJ2-3; perhaps TRBD2 as D (5 bases). Germline V gives CDR1 SGHAT, CDR2 FQNNGV. This CDR3 is built from 15 residues. Full variable domain (remainder filled in from reference TRBV11-2 and TRBJ2-3): EAGVAQSPRYKIIEKRQSVAFWCNPISGHATLYWYQQILGQGPKLLIQFQNNGVVDDSQLPKDRFSAERLKGVDSTLKIQPAKLEDSAVYLCASSSIALSTDTHYFGPGTRLTVL.